The 10 T cell receptor beta chains given below trace back to one sample, sequenced in a study of identical twins. TCRdb re-analysed the 5' RACE reads in MiXCR, keeping a single row per CDR3 protein. The table shows 1.5 million to 2 million distinct CDR3 sequences, with under 35% occurring only once. Material: cord blood. These receptors were collected from a newborn girl in good health.

This clonotype was counted a few times. This chain uses TRBV6-6 with TRBJ2-7; the D is unclear. V shed 7 bases and J shed 3 bases, with 10 bases lying between them. Germline assignment: CDR1 MNHNY and CDR2 SVGAGI (reference sequence). This CDR3 has 12 amino acids. CDR3 DNA sequence: TGTGCCAGCAAATCCCGAGGCTACGAGCAGTACTTC. It yields the protein CASKSRGYEQYF.

This clonotype was counted a few times. The gene calls are TRBV7-8 and TRBJ2-1, with 8 nucleotides matching TRBD2. The CDR3 is 16 residues long. Per germline, CDR1 SGHVS and CDR2 FQNEAQ. V was clipped by 7 bases and J by 4 bases; unmatched bases: 12. The CDR3 protein is CASNDSGDRRYNEQFF. CDR3 nucleotides: TGTGCCAGCAACGATAGCGGGGATCGTCGATACAATGAGCAGTTCTTC.

This clonotype was found a few times. DNA for the CDR3: TGTGCCAGCCACGGGAGCCGAGGAGATACGCAGTATTTT. Encoded protein: CASHGSRGDTQYF. The chain recombines TRBV6-6 with TRBJ2-3, with a weak D call TRBD2 (6 bases). Trimming took 8 bases from V and 5 from J, leaving 14 bases between them. The CDR3 runs to 13 residues. Germline V gene lookup returns CDR1 MNHNY and CDR2 SVGAGI (reference sequence).

This clonotype was found a few times. CDR3 region: CASSSPDSAESYNEQFF. The CDR3 coding sequence is TGTGCCAGCAGCTCACCCGATAGCGCGGAATCCTACAATGAGCAGTTCTTC. This chain connects TRBV7-2 to TRBJ2-1; D may be TRBD2 (5 bases). V was pared by 4 bases and J by 1 base, with 17 bases between. The germline V gene has CDR1 SGHTA and CDR2 FQGNSA. The CDR3 spans 17 residues.

Only a few counts were recorded for this clonotype. The chain couples TRBV28 to TRBJ2-1, with 7 bases matching TRBD1. The germline V gene encodes CDR1 MDHEN and CDR2 SYDVKM. Losses at the gene ends were 8 bases for V and 0 bases for J; bases not matched to a gene: 7. This CDR3 region has 15 residues. The CDR3 sequence is CASGGQLLSYNEQFF. The CDR3 DNA reads as TGTGCCAGCGGGGGACAGCTCCTCTCCTACAATGAGCAGTTCTTC.

This sequence joins TRBV7-6 and TRBJ2-7, with 9 bases that match TRBD1. V was pared by 3 bases and J by 1 base, with 10 bases of the junction left unmatched. Germline V CDR1 and CDR2: SGHVS, FNYEAQ. CDR3 size: 17 residues. The CDR3 loop is CASSLAWAGQGSYEQYF. CDR3 nucleotides: TGTGCCAGCAGCTTGGCTTGGGCGGGACAGGGATCCTACGAGCAGTACTTC.

The chain employs TRBV6-2 or TRBV6-3 and TRBJ1-5; D is unclear. This CDR3 is built from 11 residues. The germline V gene encodes CDR1 MNHEY and CDR2 SVGEGT. V lost 6 bases to trimming and J lost 10 bases, with 10 bases between them. The chain's CDR3 is CASSQGGPQHF. The CDR3 nucleotides are TGTGCCAGCAGCCAAGGTGGTCCCCAGCATTTT.

This chain links TRBV20-1 with TRBJ1-1; D is unclear. Germline lookup yields CDR1 DFQATT and CDR2 SNEGSKA (reference sequence). With 3 bases removed from V and 3 bases from J, the gap between germline ends came to 11 bases. The CDR3 covers 13 residues. The CDR3 nucleotides are TGCAGTGCTAGGGTCCCCCCAGACACTGAAGCTTTCTTT. This translates into CSARVPPDTEAFF.

The chain combines TRBV27 with TRBJ2-3; 8 bases match TRBD2. Losses at the gene ends were 4 bases for V and 6 bases for J; bases not matched to a gene: 12. Germline V gives CDR1 MNHEY, CDR2 SMNVEV (reference sequence). The CDR3 loop spans 16 amino acids. This CDR3 is CASSSYTSGLTDTQYF. In DNA, the CDR3 is TGTGCCAGCAGTTCCTATACTAGCGGACTAACCGATACGCAGTATTTT.

In its sample, this clonotype was seen a few times. This chain uses TRBV10-3 with TRBJ2-2; perhaps TRBD1 as D (5 bases). This CDR3 has 15 amino acids. CDR1 and CDR2 (germline): ENHRY, SYGVKD. V was cut by 3 bases and J by 6 bases, with 14 bases left in between. The CDR3: CAISEALQGSGELFF. The CDR3 DNA reads as TGTGCCATCAGTGAAGCCCTTCAGGGTTCCGGGGAGCTGTTTTTT.